This T cell receptor beta chain comes out of a study of blood T cells in healthy people across ages (dated by TCRdb to between 2014 and 2017). Notes on the research overall: In model experiments, template switching captured roughly one uniquely barcoded TCR beta cDNA molecule for every two T cells. The study measured age-related changes in TCR beta repertoire diversity using deep sequencing normalized with unique cDNA molecular identifiers. Donors were grouped into four age groups: young (average approximately 16 years), middle-aged (approximately 41), aged (about 59) and long-lived (approximately 75). To avoid experimental bias, donors of different ages were spread randomly across the sequencing lanes. Two additional independent replicas of 1 million unique cDNA reads from the same blood draw were analyzed for two donors (one aged 18 to 29 and one aged 80 or older). The paper as a whole reports these results and caveats: Donor CMV infection status was unknown, potentially confounding age-related changes in expanded clonotypes. A strong correlation was found between observed TCR beta diversity and the percentage of naive T cells measured by flow cytometry. Compared with the aged group, the long-lived group had more naive CD4+ T cells, fewer expanded clones and increased TCR diversity, suggesting age selection. Estimates of total diversity from one million sequenced T cells were regarded as lower bounds and underestimates. As age increased, observed TCR beta diversity per million T cells dropped in a roughly linear way, and a significant reduction was already evident by age roughly 40. Conclusive comparison of naive and antigen-experienced compartments was prevented by the profiling of bulk unsorted PBMCs.

The 35 to 40 donors, aged about 6 to 95 years, were systemically healthy Caucasian individuals from Russia. About 10 milliliters of peripheral blood were collected from each donor into EDTA-treated Vacutainer tubes. PBMCs were isolated by Ficoll-Paque density-gradient centrifugation, with at least 6 million obtained per sample. Trizol reagent was used to extract total RNA from the PBMCs, yielding at least 5 micrograms per sample. Naive CD45RAhigh/CD27high T cell percentages were measured by flow cytometry on a PBMC aliquot from every donor. V is clipped by 6 bases and J by 4 bases, and the sequence between their germline boundaries is 8 bases long. From a lookup of the germline V gene, CDR1 and CDR2 are WSHSY and SAAADI. Measured from the cysteine to the phenylalanine, the CDR3 is 12 residues long. Only the CDR3 region is kept as DNA, spanning 36 bases read in frame from base 1. This clonotype was counted between two and nine times. Which antigen it targets is not known. No much larger clone is present one base from it, and per-base qualities are unavailable.

Libraries came from 5' RACE. The listed sequencing device is Illumina HiSeq 2500. A second roughly 7 to 12 cycle PCR used a sample-barcoded 5' primer and a J-beta primer mix. A template-switch 5' adaptor carrying 12 random nucleotides introduced a unique molecular identifier onto each TCR beta cDNA molecule. Each sample yielded at least 3 million CDR3-containing paired-end reads. The Mint cDNA synthesis kit, primed by a TRBC-specific oligonucleotide, was used to synthesize first-strand cDNA from all RNA. Following uracil-DNA glycosylase treatment, a first 18-cycle PCR with universal primers M1SS and BC2_uni_R was performed on all cDNA. The authors' analysis ran thus. For normalization, 1 million high-quality reads, each with a distinct molecular identifier, were randomly selected from each sample. Reads sharing molecular identifiers were discarded rather than binned into consensus sequences. CDR3 identification, clonotype clustering and error correction used MiTCR with a Q25 quality threshold and the strictest error-elimination algorithm. A nonparametric unseen species model with Euler transformation was used to estimate lower-bound total TCR beta diversity. The raw public reads went through TCRdb reprocessing: fastp at Q25, MiXCR clone calling, in-frame beta chains kept. Each record represents a unique CDR3 protein, reported with the most common genes and DNA among its rows. The authors' filters were not applied to this entry. The sample table holds about a million distinct CDR3 sequences, of which about 53% were seen once. Together, the top ten hold 20% to 25% of the sample.

The chain joins TRBV10-2 to TRBJ2-3, with the D assignment possibly TRBD1 or TRBD2, given 5 matching bases for each. The sequence was obtained from a woman aged 55-75 years in good health. Sequenced input: blood. The CDR3 reads as follows: CASRGEADTQYF. The DNA sequence reads TGCGCCAGCAGGGGGGAAGCAGATACGCAGTATTTT.